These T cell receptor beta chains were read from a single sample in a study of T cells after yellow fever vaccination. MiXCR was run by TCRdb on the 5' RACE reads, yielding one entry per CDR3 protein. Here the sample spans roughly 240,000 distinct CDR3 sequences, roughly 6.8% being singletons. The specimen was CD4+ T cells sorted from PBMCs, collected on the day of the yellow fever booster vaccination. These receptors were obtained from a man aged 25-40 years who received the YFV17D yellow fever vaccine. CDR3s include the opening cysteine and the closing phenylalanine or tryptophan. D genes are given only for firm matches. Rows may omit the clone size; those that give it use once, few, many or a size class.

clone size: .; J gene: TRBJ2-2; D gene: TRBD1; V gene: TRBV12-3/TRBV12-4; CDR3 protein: CASSDRQGRFGQELFF; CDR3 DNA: TGTGCCAGCAGTGACCGACAGGGGCGGTTCGGGCAGGAGCTGTTTTTT
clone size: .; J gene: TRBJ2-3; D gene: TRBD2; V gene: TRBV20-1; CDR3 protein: CSASGKAGGRSDTQYF; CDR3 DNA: TGCAGTGCTAGCGGTAAAGCGGGAGGCCGTTCAGATACGCAGTATTTT
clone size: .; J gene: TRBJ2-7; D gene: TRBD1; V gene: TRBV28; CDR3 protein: CASSSPVAGGYEHYF; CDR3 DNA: TGTGCCAGCAGTTCGCCGGTCGCAGGGGGTTACGAGCATTACTTC
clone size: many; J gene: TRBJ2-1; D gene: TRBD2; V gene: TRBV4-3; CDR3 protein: CASSQGRAGLNEQFF; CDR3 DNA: TGCGCCAGCAGCCAAGGAAGAGCGGGACTCAATGAGCAGTTCTTC
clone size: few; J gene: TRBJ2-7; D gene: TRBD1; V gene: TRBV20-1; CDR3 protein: CSAPGTGSSYEQYF; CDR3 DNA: TGCAGTGCTCCTGGGACAGGGAGCTCCTACGAGCAGTACTTC
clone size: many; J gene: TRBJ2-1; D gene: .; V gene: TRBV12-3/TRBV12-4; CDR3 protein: CASRVLVYEQFF; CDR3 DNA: TGTGCCAGCAGAGTCTTGGTCTATGAGCAGTTCTTC
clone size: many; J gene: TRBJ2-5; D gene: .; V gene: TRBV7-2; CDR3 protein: CASSFGGQETQYF; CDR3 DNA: TGCGCCAGCAGCTTTGGAGGGCAGGAGACCCAGTACTTC
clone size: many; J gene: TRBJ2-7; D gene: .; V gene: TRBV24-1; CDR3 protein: CATSDLSSGARTAEQYF; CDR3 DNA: TGTGCCACCAGTGATTTATCTTCGGGGGCTCGTACCGCCGAGCAGTACTTC
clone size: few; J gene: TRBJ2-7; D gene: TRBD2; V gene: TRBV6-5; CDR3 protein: CASRRGREYEQYF; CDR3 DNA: TGTGCCAGCAGACGCGGGAGAGAGTACGAGCAGTACTTC
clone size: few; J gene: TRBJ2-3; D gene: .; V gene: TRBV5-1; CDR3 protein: CASSLVGQTSTDTQYF; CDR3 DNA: TGCGCCAGCAGCTTGGTGGGACAAACTAGCACAGATACGCAGTATTTT
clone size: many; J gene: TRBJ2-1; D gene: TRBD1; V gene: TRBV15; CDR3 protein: CATSTHRGDEQFF; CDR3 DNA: TGTGCCACCAGCACCCACAGGGGCGATGAGCAGTTCTTC
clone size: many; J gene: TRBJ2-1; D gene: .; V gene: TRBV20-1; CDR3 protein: CSAREQYYNEQFF; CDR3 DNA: TGCAGTGCTAGAGAACAGTACTACAATGAGCAGTTCTTC
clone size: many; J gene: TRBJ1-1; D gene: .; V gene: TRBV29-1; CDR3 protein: CSVRTDMDSEAFF; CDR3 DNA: TGCAGCGTACGGACGGACATGGATTCTGAAGCTTTCTTT
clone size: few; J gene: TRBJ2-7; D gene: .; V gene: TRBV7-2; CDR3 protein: CASSPEGGNFYEQYF; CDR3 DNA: TGTGCCAGCAGCCCCGAGGGGGGAAATTTCTACGAGCAGTACTTC
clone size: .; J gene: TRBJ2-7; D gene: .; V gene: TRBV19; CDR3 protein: CASSSSAYEQYF; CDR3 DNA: TGTGCCAGTAGTAGCAGTGCCTACGAGCAGTACTTC
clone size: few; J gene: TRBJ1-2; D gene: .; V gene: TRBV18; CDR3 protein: CASSPSRNTGYTF; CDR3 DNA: TGTGCCAGCTCACCTTCAAGGAATACTGGCTACACCTTC
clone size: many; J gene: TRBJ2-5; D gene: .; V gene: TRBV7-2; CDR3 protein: CATSQGRGQETQYF; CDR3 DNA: TGTGCCACCTCCCAGGGCAGGGGCCAAGAGACCCAGTACTTC
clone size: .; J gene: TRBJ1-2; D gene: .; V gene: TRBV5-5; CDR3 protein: CASSLDVPPGYGYTF; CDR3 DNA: TGTGCCAGCAGCTTGGATGTACCACCAGGCTATGGCTACACCTTC
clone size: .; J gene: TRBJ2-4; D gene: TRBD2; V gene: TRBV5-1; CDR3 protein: CASSLELANIQYF; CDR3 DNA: TGCGCCAGCAGCTTGGAACTAGCGAACATTCAGTACTTC
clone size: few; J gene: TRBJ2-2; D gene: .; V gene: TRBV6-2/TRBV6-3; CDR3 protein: CASSQRRSARPNTGELFF; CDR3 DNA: TGTGCCAGCAGTCAGCGTAGGAGCGCAAGACCGAACACCGGGGAGCTGTTTTTT
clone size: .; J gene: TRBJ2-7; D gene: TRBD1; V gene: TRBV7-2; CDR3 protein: CASSLVPGGYEQYF; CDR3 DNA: TGTGCCAGCAGCTTAGTTCCAGGGGGCTACGAGCAGTACTTC
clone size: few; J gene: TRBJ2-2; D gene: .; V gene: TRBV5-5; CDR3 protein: CASSFGTTYTGELFF; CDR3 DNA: TGTGCCAGCAGCTTCGGGACCACCTACACCGGGGAGCTGTTTTTT
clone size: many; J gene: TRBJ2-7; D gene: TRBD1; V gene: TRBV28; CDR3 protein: CASSNRDRKYEQYF; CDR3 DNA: TGTGCCAGCAGTAACCGGGACAGGAAATACGAGCAGTACTTC
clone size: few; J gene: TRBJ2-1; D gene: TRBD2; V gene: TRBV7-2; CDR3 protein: CASNPGLAGTYEQFF; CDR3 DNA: TGTGCCAGCAATCCGGGACTAGCGGGAACCTATGAGCAGTTCTTC
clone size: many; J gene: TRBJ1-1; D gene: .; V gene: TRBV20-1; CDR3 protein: CSARDPRAGLTEAFF; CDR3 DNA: TGCAGTGCTAGAGACCCCCGGGCAGGGTTAACTGAAGCTTTCTTT
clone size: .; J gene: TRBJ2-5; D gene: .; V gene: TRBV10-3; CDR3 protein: CAISERGKETQYF; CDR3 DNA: TGTGCCATCAGTGAGCGGGGGAAGGAGACCCAGTACTTC
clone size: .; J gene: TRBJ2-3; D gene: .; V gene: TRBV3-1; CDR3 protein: CASSQYISDTQYF; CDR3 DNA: TGTGCCAGCAGCCAATATATTTCGGATACGCAGTATTTT
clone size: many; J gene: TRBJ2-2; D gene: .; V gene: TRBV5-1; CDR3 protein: CASSFSTGSSGELFF; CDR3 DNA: TGCGCCAGCAGCTTCTCTACAGGGTCTTCTGGGGAGCTGTTTTTT
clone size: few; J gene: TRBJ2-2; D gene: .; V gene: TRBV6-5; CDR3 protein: CASSYRQVGITGELFF; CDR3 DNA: TGTGCCAGCAGTTACCGACAGGTCGGGATAACCGGGGAGCTGTTTTTT
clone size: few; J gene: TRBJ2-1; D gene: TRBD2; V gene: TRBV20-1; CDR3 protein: CSARMGLAVNEQFF; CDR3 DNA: TGCAGTGCTAGAATGGGGCTAGCGGTCAATGAGCAGTTCTTC
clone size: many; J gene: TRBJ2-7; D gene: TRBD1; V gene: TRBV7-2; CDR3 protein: CASSLSGQGGYEQYF; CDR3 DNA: TGTGCCAGCAGCTTATCCGGACAGGGGGGCTACGAGCAGTACTTC
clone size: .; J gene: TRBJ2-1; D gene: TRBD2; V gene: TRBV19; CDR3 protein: CASSSGSSPYNEQFF; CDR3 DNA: TGTGCCAGTAGTAGCGGGAGCAGCCCCTACAATGAGCAGTTCTTC
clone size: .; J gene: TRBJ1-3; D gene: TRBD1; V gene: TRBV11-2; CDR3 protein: CASSLYRTGVNSENTIYF; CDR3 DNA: TGTGCCAGCAGCTTATATCGGACAGGGGTGAACTCTGAAAACACCATATATTTT
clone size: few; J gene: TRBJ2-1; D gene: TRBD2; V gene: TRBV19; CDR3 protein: CASSVGLAGVTYNEQFF; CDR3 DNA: TGTGCCAGTAGTGTGGGACTAGCGGGAGTGACCTACAATGAGCAGTTCTTC
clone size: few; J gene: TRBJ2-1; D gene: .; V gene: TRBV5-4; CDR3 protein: CASSPRGPTYNEQFF; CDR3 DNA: TGTGCCAGCAGCCCACGTGGGCCCACGTACAATGAGCAGTTCTTC
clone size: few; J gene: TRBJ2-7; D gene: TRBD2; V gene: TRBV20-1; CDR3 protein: CSASASGTGGYEQYF; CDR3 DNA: TGCAGTGCTAGTGCGTCCGGGACGGGAGGCTACGAGCAGTACTTC
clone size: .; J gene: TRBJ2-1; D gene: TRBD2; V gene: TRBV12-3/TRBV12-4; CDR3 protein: CASSTGTSNFSYNEQFF; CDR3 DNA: TGTGCCAGCAGTACCGGGACTAGCAACTTCTCCTACAATGAGCAGTTCTTC
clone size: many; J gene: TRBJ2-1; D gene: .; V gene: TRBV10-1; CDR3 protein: CASQKSSYNEQFF; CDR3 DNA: TGCGCCAGCCAAAAGAGCTCCTACAATGAGCAGTTCTTC
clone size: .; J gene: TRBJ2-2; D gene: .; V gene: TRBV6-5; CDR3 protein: CASSFLGANTGELFF; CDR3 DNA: TGTGCCAGCAGTTTCCTCGGGGCGAACACCGGGGAGCTGTTTTTT
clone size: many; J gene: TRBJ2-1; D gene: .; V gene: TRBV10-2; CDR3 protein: CASSVGSEQFF; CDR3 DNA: TGCGCCAGCAGCGTAGGTAGTGAGCAGTTCTTC
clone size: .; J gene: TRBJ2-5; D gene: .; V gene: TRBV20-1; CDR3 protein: CSASVETQYF; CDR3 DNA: TGCAGTGCTAGTGTGGAGACCCAGTACTTC
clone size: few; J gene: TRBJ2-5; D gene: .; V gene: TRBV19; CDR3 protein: CASSMAHTWEWTETQYF; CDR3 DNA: TGTGCCAGTAGTATGGCCCATACCTGGGAATGGACGGAGACCCAGTACTTC
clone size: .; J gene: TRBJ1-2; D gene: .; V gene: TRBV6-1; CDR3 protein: CASRTAGSYGYTF; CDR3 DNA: TGTGCCAGCAGGACGGCAGGGTCCTATGGCTACACCTTC
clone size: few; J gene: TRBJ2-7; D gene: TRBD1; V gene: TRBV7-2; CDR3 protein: CASSQRQGANEQYF; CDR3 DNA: TGTGCCAGCAGTCAAAGACAGGGGGCTAACGAGCAGTACTTC
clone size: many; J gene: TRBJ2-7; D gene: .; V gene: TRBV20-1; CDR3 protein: CSARVLGTYEQYF; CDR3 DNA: TGCAGTGCTAGAGTGCTGGGCACCTACGAGCAGTACTTC
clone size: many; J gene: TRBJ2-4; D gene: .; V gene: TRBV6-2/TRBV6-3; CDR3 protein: CASSYRAPGSKNIQYF; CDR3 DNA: TGTGCCAGCAGTTACCGGGCCCCCGGGTCCAAAAACATTCAGTACTTC
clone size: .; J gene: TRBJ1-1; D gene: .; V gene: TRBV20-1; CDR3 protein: CSAREFVVNTEAFF; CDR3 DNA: TGCAGTGCTAGAGAGTTCGTGGTGAACACTGAAGCTTTCTTT
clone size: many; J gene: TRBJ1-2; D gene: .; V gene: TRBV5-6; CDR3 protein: CASSLVAGGNAF; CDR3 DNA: .
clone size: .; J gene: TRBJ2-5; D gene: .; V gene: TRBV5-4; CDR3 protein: CASSSRGGRETQYF; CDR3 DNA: TGTGCCAGCAGCTCCAGGGGGGGGCGCGAGACCCAGTACTTC
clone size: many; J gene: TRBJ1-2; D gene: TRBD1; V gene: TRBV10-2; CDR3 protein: CASSPQGAAGYTF; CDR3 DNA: TGCGCCAGCAGCCCCCAGGGGGCGGCTGGCTACACCTTC
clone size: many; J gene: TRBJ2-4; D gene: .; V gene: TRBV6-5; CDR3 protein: CASSYSPFGGNIQYF; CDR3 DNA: TGTGCCAGCAGTTACTCACCCTTTGGCGGAAACATTCAGTACTTC
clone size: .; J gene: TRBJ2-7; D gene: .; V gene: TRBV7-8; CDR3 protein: CASSKYTGIPYEQYF; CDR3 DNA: TGTGCCAGCAGCAAATACACCGGGATTCCCTACGAGCAGTACTTC
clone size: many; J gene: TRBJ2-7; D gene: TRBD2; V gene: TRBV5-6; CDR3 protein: CASSFGTTFEQYF; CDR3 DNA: TGTGCCAGCAGCTTTGGGACTACCTTCGAGCAGTACTTC
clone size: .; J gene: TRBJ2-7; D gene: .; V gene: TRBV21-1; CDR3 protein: CASSKVGHEQYF; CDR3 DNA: TGTGCCAGCAGCAAAGTTGGGCACGAGCAGTACTTC
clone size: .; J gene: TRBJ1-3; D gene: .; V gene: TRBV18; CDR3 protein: CASSPQQDEDTIYF; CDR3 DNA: TGTGCCAGCTCACCACAACAGGACGAAGACACCATATATTTT
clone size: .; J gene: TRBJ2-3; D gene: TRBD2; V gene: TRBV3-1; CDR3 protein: CASRSHSGRFADTQYF; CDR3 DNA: TGTGCCAGCAGGTCTCATAGCGGGAGGTTCGCAGATACGCAGTATTTT
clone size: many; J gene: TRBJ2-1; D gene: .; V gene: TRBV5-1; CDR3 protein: CASSFLPRSSYNEQFF; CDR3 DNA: TGCGCCAGCAGCTTCCTACCAAGGAGCTCCTACAATGAGCAGTTCTTC
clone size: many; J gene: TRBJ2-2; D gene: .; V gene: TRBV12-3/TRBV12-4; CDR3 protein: CASSLVLTVGELFF; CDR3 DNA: TGTGCCAGCAGTTTAGTCCTAACAGTCGGGGAGCTGTTTTTT